This entry features one T cell receptor (beta chain) sequence. The antigen remains undetermined. It was with 60 Vbeta and 13 Jbeta primers that the PCR ran. The protocol was immunoSEQ multiplex PCR, while the TCRdb copy is restricted to in-frame clones and leaves out a portion. The sample includes 150,000 to 200,000 clones. The sample originates from a study of cytomegalovirus exposure and HLA in healthy donors. Study-level background: The early release's HLA-typed donors yielded 65 million to 85 million unique TCRs. Of around 400 genotyped donors, around 86% grouped in the Caucasian-associated ancestry cluster. Findings and limits, study-wide: Most TCR sequences were rare, but some public TCRs occurred in many donors. Three of the chains that were CMV-associated were confirmed in vitro to be specific for CMV antigens.

CDR1 is MNHEY, CDR2 SMNVEV, per germline (reference sequence). Trimming pared 2 bases from V and 0 bases from J, leaving 10 bases between. The CDR3 is made up of 15 amino acids. This TCR derives from a man in his thirties or forties in good health and CMV-seronegative. The V call is TRBV27, the J call TRBJ1-1, with D unresolved. The sequenced material came from PBMCs. The CDR3 loop reads CASSLIFPMNTEAFF. As DNA, the CDR3 is TGTGCCAGCAGTTTAATTTTCCCTATGAACACTGAAGCTTTCTTT.